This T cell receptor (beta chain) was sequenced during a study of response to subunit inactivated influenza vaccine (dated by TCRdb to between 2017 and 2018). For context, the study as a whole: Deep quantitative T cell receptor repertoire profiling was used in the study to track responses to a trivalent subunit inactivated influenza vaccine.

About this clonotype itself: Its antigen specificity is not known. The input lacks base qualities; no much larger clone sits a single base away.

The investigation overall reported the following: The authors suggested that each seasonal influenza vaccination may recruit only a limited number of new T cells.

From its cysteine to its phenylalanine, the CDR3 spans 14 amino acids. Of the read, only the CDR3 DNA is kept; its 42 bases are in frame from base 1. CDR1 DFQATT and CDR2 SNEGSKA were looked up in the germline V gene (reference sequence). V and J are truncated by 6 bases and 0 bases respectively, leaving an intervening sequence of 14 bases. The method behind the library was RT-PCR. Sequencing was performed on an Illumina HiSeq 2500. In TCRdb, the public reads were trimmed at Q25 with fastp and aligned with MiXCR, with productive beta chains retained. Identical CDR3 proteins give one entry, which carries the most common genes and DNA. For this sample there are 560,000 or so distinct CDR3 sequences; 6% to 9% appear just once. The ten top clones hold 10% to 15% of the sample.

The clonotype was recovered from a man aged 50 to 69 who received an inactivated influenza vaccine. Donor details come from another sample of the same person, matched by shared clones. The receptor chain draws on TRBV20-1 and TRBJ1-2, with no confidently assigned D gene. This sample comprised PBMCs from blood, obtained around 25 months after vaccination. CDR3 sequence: CSATADRANYGYTF. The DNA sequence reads TGCAGTGCGACCGCCGATAGGGCTAACTATGGCTACACCTTC.